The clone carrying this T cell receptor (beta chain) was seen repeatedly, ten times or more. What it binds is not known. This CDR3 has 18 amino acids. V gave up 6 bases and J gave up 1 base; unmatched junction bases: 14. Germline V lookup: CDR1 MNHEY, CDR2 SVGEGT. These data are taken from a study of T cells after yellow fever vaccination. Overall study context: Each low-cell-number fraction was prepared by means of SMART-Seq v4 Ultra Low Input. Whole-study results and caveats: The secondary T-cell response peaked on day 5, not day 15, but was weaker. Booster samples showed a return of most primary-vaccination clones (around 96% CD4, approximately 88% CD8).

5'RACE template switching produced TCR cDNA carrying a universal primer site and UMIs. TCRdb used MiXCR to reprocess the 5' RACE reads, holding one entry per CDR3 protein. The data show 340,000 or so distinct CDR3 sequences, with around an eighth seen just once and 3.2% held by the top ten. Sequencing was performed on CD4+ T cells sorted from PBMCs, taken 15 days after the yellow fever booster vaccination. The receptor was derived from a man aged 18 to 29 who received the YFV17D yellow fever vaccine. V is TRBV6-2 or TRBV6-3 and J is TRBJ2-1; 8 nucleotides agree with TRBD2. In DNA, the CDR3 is TGTGCCAGCAGCCACGACCTTACTAGCGGCCTTTCCTACAATGAGCAGTTCTTC. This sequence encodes CASSHDLTSGLSYNEQFF.